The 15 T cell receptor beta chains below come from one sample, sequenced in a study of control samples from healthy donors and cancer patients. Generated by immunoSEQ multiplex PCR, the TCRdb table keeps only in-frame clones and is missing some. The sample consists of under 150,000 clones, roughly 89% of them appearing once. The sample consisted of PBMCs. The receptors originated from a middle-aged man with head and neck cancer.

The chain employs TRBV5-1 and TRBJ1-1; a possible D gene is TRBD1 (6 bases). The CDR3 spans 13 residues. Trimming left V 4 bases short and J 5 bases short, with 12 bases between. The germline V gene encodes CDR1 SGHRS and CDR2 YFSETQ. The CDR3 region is CASSQQGRTEAFF. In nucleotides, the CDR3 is TGCGCCAGCAGCCAACAGGGTAGGACTGAAGCTTTCTTT.

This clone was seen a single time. Here the CDR3 reads CASSLRRGEVGETQYF. The CDR3 DNA reads as TGCGCCAGCAGCCTCCGCCGGGGAGAGGTCGGGGAGACCCAGTACTTC. The V and J genes are TRBV4-1 and TRBJ2-5, with D maybe TRBD2 (5 bases). The CDR3 length is 16 residues. V was pared by 4 bases and J by 5 bases, with 20 bases between. Per germline, CDR1 MGHRA and CDR2 YSYEKL.

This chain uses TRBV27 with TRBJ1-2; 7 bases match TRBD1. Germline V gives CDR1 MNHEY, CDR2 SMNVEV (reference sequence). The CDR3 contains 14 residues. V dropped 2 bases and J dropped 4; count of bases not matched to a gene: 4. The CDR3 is CASSLGRDSYGYTF. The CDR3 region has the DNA TGTGCCAGCAGTTTAGGGAGGGACAGCTATGGCTACACCTTC.

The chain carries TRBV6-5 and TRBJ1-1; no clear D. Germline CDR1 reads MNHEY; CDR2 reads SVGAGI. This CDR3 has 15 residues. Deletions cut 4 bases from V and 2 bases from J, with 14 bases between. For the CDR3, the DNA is TGTGCCAGCAGTTTCCTACAGATAATCAACACTGAAGCTTTCTTT. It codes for CASSFLQIINTEAFF.

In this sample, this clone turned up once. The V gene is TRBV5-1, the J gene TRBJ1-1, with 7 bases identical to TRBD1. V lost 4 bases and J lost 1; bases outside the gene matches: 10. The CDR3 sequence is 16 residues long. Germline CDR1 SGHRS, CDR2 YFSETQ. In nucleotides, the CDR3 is TGCGCCAGCAGCCTGAGTGTCCGACAGGGGAACACTGAAGCTTTCTTT. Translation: CASSLSVRQGNTEAFF.

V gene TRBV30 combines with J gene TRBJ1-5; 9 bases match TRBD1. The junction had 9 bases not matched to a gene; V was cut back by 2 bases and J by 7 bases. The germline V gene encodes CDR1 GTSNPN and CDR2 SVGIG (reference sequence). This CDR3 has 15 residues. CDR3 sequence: CAWSTEGQGRQPQHF. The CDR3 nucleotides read TGTGCCTGGAGTACGGAAGGACAGGGGAGGCAGCCCCAGCATTTT. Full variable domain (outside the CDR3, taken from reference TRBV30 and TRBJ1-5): SQTIHQWPATLVQPVGSPLSLECTVEGTSNPNLYWYRQAAGRGLQLLFYSVGIGQISSEVPQNLSASRPQDRQFILSSKKLLLSDSGFYLCAWSTEGQGRQPQHFGDGTRLSIL.

In DNA form, the CDR3 reads TGTGCCAGCAGCCTGCCCGGGACAGCCAAAAACATTCAGTACTTC. Residues: CASSLPGTAKNIQYF. This rearrangement joins TRBV7-9 to TRBJ2-4, with D possibly being TRBD1 or TRBD2 (5 bases each). Trimming cost V 5 bases and J 0 bases, with 11 bases left between them. Per germline, CDR1 SEHNR and CDR2 FQNEAQ (reference sequence). This CDR3 region has 15 residues.

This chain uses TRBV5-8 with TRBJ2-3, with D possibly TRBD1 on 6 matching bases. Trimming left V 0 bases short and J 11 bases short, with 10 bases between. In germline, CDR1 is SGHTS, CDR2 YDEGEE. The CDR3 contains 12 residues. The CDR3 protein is CASSLEDRGQYF. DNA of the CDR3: TGTGCCAGCAGCTTGGAGGACAGAGGGCAGTATTTT.

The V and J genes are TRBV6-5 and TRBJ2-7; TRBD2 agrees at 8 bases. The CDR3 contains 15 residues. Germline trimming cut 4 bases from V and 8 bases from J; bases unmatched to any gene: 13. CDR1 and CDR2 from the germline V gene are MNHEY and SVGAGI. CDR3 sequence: CASSSTAGGLMKQYF. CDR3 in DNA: TGTGCCAGCAGTTCCACTGCGGGAGGCCTAATGAAGCAGTACTTC.

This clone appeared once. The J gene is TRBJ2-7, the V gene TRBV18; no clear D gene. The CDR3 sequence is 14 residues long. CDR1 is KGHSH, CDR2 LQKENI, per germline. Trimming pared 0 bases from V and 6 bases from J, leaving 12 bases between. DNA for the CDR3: TGTGCCAGCTCACCACCGAAAGGTTGGGGCGAGCAGTACTTC. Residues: CASSPPKGWGEQYF. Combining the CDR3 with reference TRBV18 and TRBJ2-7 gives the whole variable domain NAGVMQNPRHLVRRRGQEARLRCSPMKGHSHVYWYRQLPEEGLKFMVYLQKENIIDESGMPKERFSAEFPKEGPSILRIQQVVRGDSAAYFCASSPPKGWGEQYFGPGTRLTVT.

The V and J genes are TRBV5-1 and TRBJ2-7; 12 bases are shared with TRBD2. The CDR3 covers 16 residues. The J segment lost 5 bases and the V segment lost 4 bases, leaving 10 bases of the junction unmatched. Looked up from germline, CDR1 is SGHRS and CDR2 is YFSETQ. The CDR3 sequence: CASSDPSGGAFHEQYF. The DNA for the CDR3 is TGCGCCAGCAGCGACCCTAGCGGGGGGGCCTTCCACGAGCAGTACTTC. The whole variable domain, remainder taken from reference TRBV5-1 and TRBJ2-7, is KAGVTQTPRYLIKTRGQQVTLSCSPISGHRSVSWYQQTPGQGLQFLFEYFSETQRNKGNFPGRFSGRQFSNSRSEMNVSTLELGDSALYLCASSDPSGGAFHEQYFGPGTRLTVT.

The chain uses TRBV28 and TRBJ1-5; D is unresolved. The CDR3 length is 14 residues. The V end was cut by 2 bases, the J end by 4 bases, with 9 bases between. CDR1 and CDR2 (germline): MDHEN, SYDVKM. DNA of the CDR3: TGTGCCAGCAGTTTACGGTCCGCTAATCAGCCCCAGCATTTT. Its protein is CASSLRSANQPQHF.

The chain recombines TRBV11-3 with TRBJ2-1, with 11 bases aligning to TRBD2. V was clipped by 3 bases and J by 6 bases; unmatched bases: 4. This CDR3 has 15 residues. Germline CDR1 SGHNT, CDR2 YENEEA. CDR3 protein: CASSLGTSGFNEQFF. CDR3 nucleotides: TGTGCCAGCAGCTTGGGGACTAGCGGCTTCAATGAGCAGTTCTTC.

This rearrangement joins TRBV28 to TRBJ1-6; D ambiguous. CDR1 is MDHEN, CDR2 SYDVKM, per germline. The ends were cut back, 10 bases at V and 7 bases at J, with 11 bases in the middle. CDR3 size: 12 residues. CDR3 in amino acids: CATAEANSPLHF. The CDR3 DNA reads TGTGCCACCGCGGAGGCCAATTCACCCCTCCACTTT.

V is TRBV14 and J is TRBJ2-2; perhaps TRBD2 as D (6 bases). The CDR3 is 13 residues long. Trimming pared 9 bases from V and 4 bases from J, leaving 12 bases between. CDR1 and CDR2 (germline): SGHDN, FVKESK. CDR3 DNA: TGTGCCAGTAGTTCGGGGGTCACCGGGGAGCTGTTTTTT. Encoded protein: CASSSGVTGELFF.